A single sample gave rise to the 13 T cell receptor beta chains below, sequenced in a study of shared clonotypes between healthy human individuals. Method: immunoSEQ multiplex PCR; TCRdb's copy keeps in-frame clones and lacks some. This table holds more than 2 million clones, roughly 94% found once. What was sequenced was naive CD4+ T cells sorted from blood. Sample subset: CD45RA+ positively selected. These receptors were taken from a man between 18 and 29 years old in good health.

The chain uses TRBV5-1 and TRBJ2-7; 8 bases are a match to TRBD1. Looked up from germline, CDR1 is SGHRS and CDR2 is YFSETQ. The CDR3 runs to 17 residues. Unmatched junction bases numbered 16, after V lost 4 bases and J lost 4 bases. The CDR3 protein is CASSRNFAGQELYEQYF. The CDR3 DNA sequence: TGCGCCAGCAGCCGGAATTTCGCGGGACAGGAGCTTTACGAGCAGTACTTC.

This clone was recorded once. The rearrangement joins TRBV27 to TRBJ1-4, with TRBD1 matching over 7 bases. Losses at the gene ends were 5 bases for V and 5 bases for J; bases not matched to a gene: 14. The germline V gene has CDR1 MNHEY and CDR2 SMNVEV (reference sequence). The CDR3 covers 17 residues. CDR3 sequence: CASSESGRRGPNEKLFF. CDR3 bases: TGTGCCAGCAGTGAAAGCGGTCGAAGGGGGCCCAATGAAAAACTGTTTTTT. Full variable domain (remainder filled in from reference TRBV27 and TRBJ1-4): EAQVTQNPRYLITVTGKKLTVTCSQNMNHEYMSWYRQDPGLGLRQIYYSMNVEVTDKGDVPEGYKVSRKEKRNFPLILESPSPNQTSLYFCASSESGRRGPNEKLFFGSGTQLSVL.

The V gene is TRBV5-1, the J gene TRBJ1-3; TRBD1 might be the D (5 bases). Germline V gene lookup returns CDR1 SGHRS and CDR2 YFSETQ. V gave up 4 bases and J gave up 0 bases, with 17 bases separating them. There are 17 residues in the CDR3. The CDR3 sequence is CASSPTLDRLSGNTIYF. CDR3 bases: TGCGCCAGCAGCCCTACCCTCGACAGACTCTCTGGAAACACCATATATTTT.

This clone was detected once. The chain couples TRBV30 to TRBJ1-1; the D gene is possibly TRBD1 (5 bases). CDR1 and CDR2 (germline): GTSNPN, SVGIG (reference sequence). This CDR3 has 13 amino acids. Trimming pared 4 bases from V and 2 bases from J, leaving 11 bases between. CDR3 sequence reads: CAWMGPRNTEAFF. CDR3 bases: TGTGCCTGGATGGGACCGCGAAACACTGAAGCTTTCTTT.

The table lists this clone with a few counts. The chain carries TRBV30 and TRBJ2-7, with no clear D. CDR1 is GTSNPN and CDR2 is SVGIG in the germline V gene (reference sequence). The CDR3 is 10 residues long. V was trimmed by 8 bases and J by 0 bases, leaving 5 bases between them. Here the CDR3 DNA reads TGTGCCGGATGCTCCTACGAGCAGTACTTC. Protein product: CAGCSYEQYF.

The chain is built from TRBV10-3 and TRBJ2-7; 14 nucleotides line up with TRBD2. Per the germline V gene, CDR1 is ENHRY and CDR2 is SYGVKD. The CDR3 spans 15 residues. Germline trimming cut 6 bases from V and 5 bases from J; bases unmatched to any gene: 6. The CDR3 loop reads CAIRASGLAGDEQYF. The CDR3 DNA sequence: TGTGCCATCAGAGCTTCGGGACTAGCGGGGGACGAGCAGTACTTC.

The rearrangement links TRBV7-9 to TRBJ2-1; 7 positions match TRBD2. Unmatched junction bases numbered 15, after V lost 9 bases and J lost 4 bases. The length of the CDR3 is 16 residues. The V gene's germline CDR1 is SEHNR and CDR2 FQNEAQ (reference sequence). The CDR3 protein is CASSAGEAALYNEQFF. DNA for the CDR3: TGTGCCAGTTCCGCGGGGGAGGCGGCCTTATACAATGAGCAGTTCTTC.

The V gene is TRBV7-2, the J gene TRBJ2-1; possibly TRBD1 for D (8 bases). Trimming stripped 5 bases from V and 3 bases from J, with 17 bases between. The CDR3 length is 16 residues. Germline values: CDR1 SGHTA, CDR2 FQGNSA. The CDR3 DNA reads TGTGCCAGCAGCCCAGCGGGACAGGTGGTCTACAATGAGCAGTTCTTC. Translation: CASSPAGQVVYNEQFF. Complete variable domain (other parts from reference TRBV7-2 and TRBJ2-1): GAGVSQSPSNKVTEKGKDVELRCDPISGHTALYWYRQSLGQGLEFLIYFQGNSAPDKSGLPSDRFSAERTGGSVSTLTIQRTQQEDSAVYLCASSPAGQVVYNEQFFGPGTRLTVL.

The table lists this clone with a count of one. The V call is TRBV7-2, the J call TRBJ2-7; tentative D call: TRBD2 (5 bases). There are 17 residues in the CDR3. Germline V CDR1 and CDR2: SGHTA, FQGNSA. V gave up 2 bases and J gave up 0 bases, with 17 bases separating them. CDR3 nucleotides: TGTGCCAGCAGCTTATTTTTGAGAGGGAAAATCTCCTACGAGCAGTACTTC. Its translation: CASSLFLRGKISYEQYF.

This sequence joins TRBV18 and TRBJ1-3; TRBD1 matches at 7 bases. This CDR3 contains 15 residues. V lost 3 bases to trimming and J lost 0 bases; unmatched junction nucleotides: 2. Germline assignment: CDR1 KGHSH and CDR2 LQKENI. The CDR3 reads CASSPTGYSGNTIYF. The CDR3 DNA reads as TGTGCCAGCTCACCGACAGGGTACTCTGGAAACACCATATATTTT.

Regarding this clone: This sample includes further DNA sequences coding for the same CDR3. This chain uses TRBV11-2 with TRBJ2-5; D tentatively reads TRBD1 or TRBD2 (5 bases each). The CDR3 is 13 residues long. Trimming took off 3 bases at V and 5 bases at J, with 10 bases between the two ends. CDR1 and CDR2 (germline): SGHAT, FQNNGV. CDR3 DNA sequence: TGTGCCAGCAGCTTGGGGGAGTCGGAGACCCAGTACTTC. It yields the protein CASSLGESETQYF.

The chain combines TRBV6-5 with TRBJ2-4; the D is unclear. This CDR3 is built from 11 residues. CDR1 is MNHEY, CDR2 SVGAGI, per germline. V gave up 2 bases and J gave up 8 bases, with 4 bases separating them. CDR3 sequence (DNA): TGTGCCAGCAGTTACCTGGACATTCAGTACTTC. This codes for CASSYLDIQYF.

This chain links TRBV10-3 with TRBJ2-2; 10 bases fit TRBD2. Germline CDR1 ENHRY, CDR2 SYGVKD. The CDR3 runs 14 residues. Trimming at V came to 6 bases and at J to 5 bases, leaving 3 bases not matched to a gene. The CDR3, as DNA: TGTGCCATCAGGGGGACTAGCGAAACCGGGGAGCTGTTTTTT. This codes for CAIRGTSETGELFF.